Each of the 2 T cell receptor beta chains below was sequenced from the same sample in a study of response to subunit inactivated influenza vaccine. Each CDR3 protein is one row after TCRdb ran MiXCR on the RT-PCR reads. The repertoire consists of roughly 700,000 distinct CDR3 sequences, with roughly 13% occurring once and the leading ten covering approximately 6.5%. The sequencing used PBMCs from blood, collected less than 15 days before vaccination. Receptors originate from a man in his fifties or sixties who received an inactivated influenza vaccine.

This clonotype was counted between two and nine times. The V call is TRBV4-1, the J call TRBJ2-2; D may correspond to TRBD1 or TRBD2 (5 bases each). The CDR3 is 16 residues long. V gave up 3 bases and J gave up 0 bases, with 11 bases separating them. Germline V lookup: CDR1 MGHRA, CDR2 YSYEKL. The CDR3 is CASSQGVGANTGELFF. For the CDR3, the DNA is TGCGCCAGCAGCCAGGGGGTTGGCGCGAACACCGGGGAGCTGTTTTTT.

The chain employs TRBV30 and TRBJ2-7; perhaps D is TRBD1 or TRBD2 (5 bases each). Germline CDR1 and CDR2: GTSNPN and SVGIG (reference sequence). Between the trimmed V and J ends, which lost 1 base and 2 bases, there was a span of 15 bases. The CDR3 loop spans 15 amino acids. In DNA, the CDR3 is TGTGCCTGGAGTGGGGGCCTACGGGACCCCTACGAGCAGTACTTC. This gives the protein CAWSGGLRDPYEQYF. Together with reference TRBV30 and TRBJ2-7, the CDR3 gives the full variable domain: SQTIHQWPATLVQPVGSPLSLECTVEGTSNPNLYWYRQAAGRGLQLLFYSVGIGQISSEVPQNLSASRPQDRQFILSSKKLLLSDSGFYLCAWSGGLRDPYEQYFGPGTRLTVT.